This T cell receptor (beta chain) emerged from a study of blood T cell repertoires in COVID-19. For the study at large: The United States, Italy and Spain were the sources of the acute and convalescent COVID-19 samples. Nucleic acid was either cDNA or gDNA, and it came from T cells, B-cell-depleted T cells, or PBMCs.

As processed by the authors: Counts of nucleated cells, estimated from reference gene primer amplification, were obtained. TCRdb keeps only in-frame clones here, not all; method: immunoSEQ multiplex PCR. That table furnishes V, J and clone size, whereas the DNA furnished D and trimming. The table records about 160,000 clones, about 85% of them present only once. CDR3 length: 15 residues. Trimming took 5 bases from V and 9 from J; bases not matched to a gene: 11. Germline V gene lookup returns CDR1 SEHNR and CDR2 FQNEAQ (reference sequence). Ten or more counts support this clone. The source is an older man with COVID-19, enrolled during active disease. The sample comprised peripheral blood. The rearrangement joins TRBV7-9 to TRBJ1-4; 8 nucleotides match TRBD1. The CDR3 DNA follows: TGTGCCAGCAGCCCAACGAGTGGACAGGGACAAAAACTGTTTTTT. This sequence encodes CASSPTSGQGQKLFF. Full variable domain (outside the CDR3, taken from reference TRBV7-9 and TRBJ1-4): DTGVSQNPRHKITKRGQNVTFRCDPISEHNRLYWYRQTLGQGPEFLTYFQNEAQLEKSRLLSDRFSAERPKGSFSTLEIQRTEQGDSAMYLCASSPTSGQGQKLFFGSGTQLSVL.